This T cell receptor beta chain emerged from a study of CD8+ T cells in alopecia areata. On the study more broadly: The study gave tofacitinib for 6 to 18 months, then 6 months off drug. Using the percentage of affected scalp area, treated patients' severity was scored.

Germline-derived CDR1 and CDR2 are GTSNPN and SVGIG (reference sequence). Trimming cost V 2 bases and J 7 bases; bases outside gene matches: 15. The CDR3 has 18 residues. The treatment denotes: oral pan-JAK inhibitor, 5-10 mg twice daily. Peripheral blood samples and lesional scalp punch biopsies were obtained from alopecia areata patients. The authors sorted CD4+ and CD8+ T cells from PBMCs. Extraction and reverse transcription of RNA yielded cDNA as the sequencing template. The table came from immunoSEQ multiplex PCR; TCRdb's copy has only in-frame clones and leaves some out. Among 95,000 to 100,000 clones listed, roughly 60% were seen once.

This rearrangement joins TRBV30 to TRBJ2-4; 12 bases fit TRBD2. The source was CD8+ T cells sorted from blood, collected between weeks 55 and 65, from a patient treated with tofacitinib. The source is a human donor with alopecia areata. As DNA, the CDR3 is TGTGCCTGGAGTCCAACCTCGGGACTAGCGGGCGGAGTGAACATTCAGTACTTC. The encoded protein is CAWSPTSGLAGGVNIQYF.